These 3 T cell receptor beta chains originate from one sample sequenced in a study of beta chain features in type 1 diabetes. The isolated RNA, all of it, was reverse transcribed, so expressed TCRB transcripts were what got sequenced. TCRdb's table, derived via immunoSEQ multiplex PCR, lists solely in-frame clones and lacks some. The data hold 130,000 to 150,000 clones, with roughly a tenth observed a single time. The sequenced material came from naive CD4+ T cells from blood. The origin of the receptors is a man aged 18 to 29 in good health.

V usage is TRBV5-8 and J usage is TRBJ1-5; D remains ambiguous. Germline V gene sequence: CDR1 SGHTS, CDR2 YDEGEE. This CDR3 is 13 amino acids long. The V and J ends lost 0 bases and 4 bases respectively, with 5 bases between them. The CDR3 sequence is CASSLGRNQPQHF. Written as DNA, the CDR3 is TGTGCCAGCAGCTTGGGGCGGAATCAGCCCCAGCATTTT.

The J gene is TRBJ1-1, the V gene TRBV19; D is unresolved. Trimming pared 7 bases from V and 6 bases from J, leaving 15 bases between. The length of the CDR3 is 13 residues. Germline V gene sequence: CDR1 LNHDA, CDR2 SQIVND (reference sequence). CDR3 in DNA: TGTGCCAGTACCCTTGGAGGCGGACCTGAAGCTTTCTTT. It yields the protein CASTLGGGPEAFF.

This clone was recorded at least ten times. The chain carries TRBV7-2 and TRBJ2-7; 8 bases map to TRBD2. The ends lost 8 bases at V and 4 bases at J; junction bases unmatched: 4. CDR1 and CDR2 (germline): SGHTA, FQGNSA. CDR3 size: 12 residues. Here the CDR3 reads CASGRGGYEQYF. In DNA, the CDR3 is TGTGCCAGCGGCCGGGGGGGATACGAGCAGTACTTC.